The sequence of this T cell receptor (beta chain) was determined in a study of T cell responses to AZD1222 COVID-19 vaccine (dated by TCRdb to 2020 to 2022). About the investigation overall: TCR sequencing covered 230 or so trial participants: 207 given two doses of AZD1222 and around 25 given two doses of MenACWY control vaccine. Trial participants were enrolled into age subgroups of 18-55, 56-69 and 70-plus years, which contained about 150, 27 and 61 TCR-sequenced participants, respectively.

The CDR3 regions of human TCRbeta chains were subjected to immunosequencing. The original methods were these. Repertoire TCRs were checked for matches against a reference library of SARS-CoV-2-specific TCRs that had been generated using the MIRA antigen-specificity platform. Breadth meant the fraction of unique TCRs that were SARS-CoV-2-associated, whereas depth meant the fraction of total T cells that were SARS-CoV-2-associated. Using the MIRA data, each spike-specific TCR was mapped to the spike region that the TCR reacts to and placed in a CD4 or CD8 class. Log10-transformed breadth and depth values were compared by one-way ANOVA with Sidak's multiple comparisons tests. TCRdb stores this immuneACCESS table with in-frame sequences only. Part of the clones is absent; in the studies checked, under half of the shortfall reflects unresolved V genes, and no reason is known for the rest. Clonal size and the V and J genes are those of that table, whereas D and trimming came from the DNA. The sample data list fewer than 180,000 clones, and approximately 92% of these were observed just once. Clones ranked in the top ten supply 3% to 3.5% of the sample.

Reading from cysteine to phenylalanine, the CDR3 counts 14 amino acids. Only the CDR3 DNA is retained, 42 bases long and in frame from the first base. Trimming costs V 0 bases and J 1 base, and their ends lie 6 bases apart. CDR1 MGHRA and CDR2 YSYEKL were looked up in the germline V gene. Remarks on this clone: Its binding antigen is unknown. No much larger clone is present one base from it, and per-base qualities are unavailable.

The sample's time point, from its label and the paper: about 28 days (+/-7) after the second vaccine dose. AZD1222 recipients whose second dose came at about 4 weeks and those whose second dose came at about 12 weeks were combined into one group, since spike-specific TCR depth and breadth did not differ between the two schedules. Samples from vaccinated people were obtained from the UK trials COV001 and COV002, which included a single-blind randomized controlled phase 2/3 trial of AZD1222 (ChAdOx1 nCoV-19) in healthy adults. Trial participant PBMC samples were collected at day 0 and day 28 after the second dose for TCRbeta chain sequencing. Overall study results and their limits: Reportedly, close to half of the unique spike-specific TCRs recognized epitopes lying outside the regions that are mutated in the B.1.351 and B.1.1.7 variants. Vaccine-associated CD4 TCRs spanned the whole spike protein, with dominant responses in regions 160-218 and 743-854. Because no day 14 peak-response samples were available, the repertoires could be characterized only after the peak T cell response. The 56-69-year group was small, and its depth increase did not reach significance, likely because of low power. After two AZD1222 doses, spike-specific TCR breadth and depth were significantly higher than at day 0 and than in MenACWY recipients. Conclusions about previously exposed vaccinees were limited because only six AZD1222 recipients were SARS-CoV-2 seropositive at baseline. Participants were mostly white British, with more females than males. The authors suggested clonal diversity may have been underestimated.

The TCR comes from an adult who received the AZD1222 COVID-19 vaccine. The rearrangement combines TRBV4-1 with TRBJ1-1; the D gene is unclear. This specimen consisted of peripheral blood, obtained 28 days after the second AZD1222 dose. The CDR3 sequence is CASSQERGNTEAFF. The sequence in DNA is TGCGCCAGCAGCCAAGAACGAGGGAACACTGAAGCTTTCTTT.